In its sample, the clone carrying this TCR beta chain is medium-sized. No antigen is known for it. The CDR3 has 13 residues. CDR1 SGHRS and CDR2 YFSETQ come from the germline V gene. V was pared by 4 bases and J by 4 bases, with 11 bases between. MiXCR, run by TCRdb on the 5' RACE reads, gives a single entry per CDR3 protein. This sample has tens of thousands of distinct CDR3 sequences, with approximately 10% found just once. The data belong to a study of neurological immune-mediated disorders. Overall study results and limits: The absence of shared CDR3 amino acid sequences among expanded clones across subjects suggests private repertoires in all groups.

The rearrangement joins TRBV5-1 to TRBJ1-1; a possible D gene is TRBD1 (6 bases). The sequence derives from a woman in her thirties with HTLV-1-associated myelopathy (HAM/TSP). Material for sequencing was PBMCs. The CDR3 coding sequence is TGCGCCAGCAGCCTACAGGGACCCACTGAAGCTTTCTTT. This encodes CASSLQGPTEAFF.